This T cell receptor (beta chain) comes out of a study of T-cell reconstitution after alpha-beta-depleted transplantation in children. Overall study results and limits: T-cell numbers and diversity, one year after transplant, stemmed largely from T cells that were newly produced. Several hundred graft clones that had expanded were reportedly the source of alpha-beta T cells about two months after transplant.

Germline V gene sequence: CDR1 MDHEN, CDR2 SYDVKM. The V segment lost 5 bases and the J segment 4 bases; nucleotides outside the gene matches: 11. The CDR3 runs 16 residues. This clonotype was detected only a few times. Its antigen is not known. The library targeted TCRbeta and was prepared with unique molecular identifiers. TCRdb independently ran MiXCR on the PCR reads; one entry per CDR3 protein. The sample includes about 600,000 distinct CDR3 sequences, 10% to 15% seen only once; the top ten take 2% to 2.5%. The sequences come from PBMCs, mostly from graft donor cells, collected 360 days after TCRalphabeta/CD19-depleted stem cell transplant. The receptor was isolated from a male patient aged 10 to 17 who had a stem cell transplant for acute myeloid leukemia, so the T cells may come from the graft donor. The gene calls are TRBV28 and TRBJ2-7, with TRBD1 matching 10 bases. CDR3 residues: CASSTRAGTGVYEQYF. CDR3 DNA: TGTGCCAGCAGTACTAGGGCCGGGACAGGGGTATACGAGCAGTACTTC.